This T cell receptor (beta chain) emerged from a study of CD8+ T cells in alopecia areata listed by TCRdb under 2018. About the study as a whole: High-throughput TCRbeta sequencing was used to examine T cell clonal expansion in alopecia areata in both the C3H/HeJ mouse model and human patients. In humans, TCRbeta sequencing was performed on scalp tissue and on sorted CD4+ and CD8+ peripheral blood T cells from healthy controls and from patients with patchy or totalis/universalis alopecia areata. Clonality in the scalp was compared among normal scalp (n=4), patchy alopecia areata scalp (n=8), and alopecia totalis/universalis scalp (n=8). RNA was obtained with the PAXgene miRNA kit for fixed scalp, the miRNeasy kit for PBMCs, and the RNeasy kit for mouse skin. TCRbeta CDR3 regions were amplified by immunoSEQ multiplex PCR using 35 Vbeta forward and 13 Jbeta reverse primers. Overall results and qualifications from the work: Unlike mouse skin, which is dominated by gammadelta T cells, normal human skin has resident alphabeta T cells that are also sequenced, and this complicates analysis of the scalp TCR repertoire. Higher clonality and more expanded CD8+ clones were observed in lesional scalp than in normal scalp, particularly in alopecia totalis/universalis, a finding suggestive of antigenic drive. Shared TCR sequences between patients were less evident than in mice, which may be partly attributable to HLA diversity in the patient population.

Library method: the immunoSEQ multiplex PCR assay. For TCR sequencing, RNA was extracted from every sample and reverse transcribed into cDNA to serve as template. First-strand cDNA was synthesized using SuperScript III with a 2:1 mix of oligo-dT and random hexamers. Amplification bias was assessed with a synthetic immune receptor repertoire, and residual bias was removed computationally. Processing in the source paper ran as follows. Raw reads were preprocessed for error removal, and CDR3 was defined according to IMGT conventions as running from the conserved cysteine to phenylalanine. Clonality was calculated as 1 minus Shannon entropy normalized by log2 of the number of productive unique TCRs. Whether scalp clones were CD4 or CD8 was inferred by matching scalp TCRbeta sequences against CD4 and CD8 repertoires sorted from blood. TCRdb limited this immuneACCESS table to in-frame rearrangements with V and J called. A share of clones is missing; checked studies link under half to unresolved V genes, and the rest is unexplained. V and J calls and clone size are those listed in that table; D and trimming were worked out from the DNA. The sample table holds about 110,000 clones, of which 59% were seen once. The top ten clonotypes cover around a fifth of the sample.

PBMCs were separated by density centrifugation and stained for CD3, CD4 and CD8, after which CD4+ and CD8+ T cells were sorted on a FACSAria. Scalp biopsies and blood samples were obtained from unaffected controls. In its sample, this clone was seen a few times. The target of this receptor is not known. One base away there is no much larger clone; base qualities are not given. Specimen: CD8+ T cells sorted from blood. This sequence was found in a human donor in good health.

Read as DNA, the sequence is TGTGCCAGCACCCCCATAGAGAGTAACATTCAGTACTTC. It encodes CASTPIESNIQYF. In this chain, TRBV7-8 is recombined with TRBJ2-4, with no D gene named confidently. CDR1 is given as SGHVS and CDR2 as FQNEAQ, both from the germline V gene. V is reduced by 7 bases and J by 7 bases, leaving a spacing of 14 bases between them. From the cysteine through the phenylalanine, the CDR3 covers 13 amino acids. CDR3 DNA only is kept here, 39 bases in frame from base 1. Full variable domain (CDR3 extended with the reference TRBV7-8 and TRBJ2-4 proteins): GAGVSQSPRYKVAKRGQDVALRCDPISGHVSLFWYQQALGQGPEFLTYFQNEAQLDKSGLPSDRFFAERPEGSVSTLKIQRTQQEDSAVYLCASTPIESNIQYFGAGTRLSVL.